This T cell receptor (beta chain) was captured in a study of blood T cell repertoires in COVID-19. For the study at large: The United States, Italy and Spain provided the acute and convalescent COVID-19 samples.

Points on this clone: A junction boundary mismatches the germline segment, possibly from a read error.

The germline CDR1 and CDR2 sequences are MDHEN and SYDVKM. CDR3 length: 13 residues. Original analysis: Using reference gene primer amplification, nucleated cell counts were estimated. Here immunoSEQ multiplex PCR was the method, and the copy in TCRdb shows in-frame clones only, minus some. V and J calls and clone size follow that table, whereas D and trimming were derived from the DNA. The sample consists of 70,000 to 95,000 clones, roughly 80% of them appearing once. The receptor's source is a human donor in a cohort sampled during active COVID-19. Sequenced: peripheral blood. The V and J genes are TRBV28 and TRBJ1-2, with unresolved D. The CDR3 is CASTLGKGGGYTF. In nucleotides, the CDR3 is TGTGCCAGCACTTTAGGGAAGGGAGGGGGCTACACCTTC.